These 9 T cell receptor beta chains were all obtained from the same sample, sequenced in a study of blood T cell repertoires in COVID-19. Here immunoSEQ multiplex PCR was the method, and the copy in TCRdb shows in-frame clones only, minus some. The table lists under 200,000 clones, 70% to 90% of them singletons. The sequenced sample was peripheral blood. The source of these receptors is a man in his sixties with COVID-19, enrolled during active disease.

The chain links TRBV15 to TRBJ2-1, with D perhaps TRBD1 (7 bases). The CDR3 contains 12 residues. Trimming took 5 bases from V and 12 from J, leaving 14 bases between them. The germline V gene encodes CDR1 LNHNV and CDR2 YYDKDF (reference sequence). The CDR3 loop is CATSPQGGGQFF. Here the CDR3 DNA reads TGTGCCACCAGCCCTCAGGGGGGCGGGCAGTTCTTC.

The chain employs TRBV7-8 and TRBJ1-5; D is unclear. The germline gives CDR1 SGHVS, CDR2 FQNEAQ. The CDR3 totals 14 residues. V lost 2 bases and J lost 1, with 6 bases in between. This chain's CDR3 is CASSLLQSNQPQHF. In DNA, the CDR3 is TGTGCCAGCAGCTTATTACAGAGCAATCAGCCCCAGCATTTT.

The rearrangement links TRBV6-5 to TRBJ2-3, with TRBD1 as a possible D gene (5 bases). This CDR3 comprises 15 residues. Germline values: CDR1 MNHEY, CDR2 SVGAGI. V gave up 0 bases and J gave up 3 bases, with 10 bases separating them. CDR3 protein: CASSYSGRETDTQYF. In DNA form, the CDR3 reads TGTGCCAGCAGTTACTCAGGCAGGGAAACAGATACGCAGTATTTT.

This rearrangement joins TRBV18 to TRBJ2-5; tentatively, D is TRBD2 (6 bases). The CDR3 runs to 15 residues. Germline CDR1 reads KGHSH; CDR2 reads LQKENI. Trimming left V 2 bases short and J 2 bases short, with 12 bases between. CDR3 sequence (DNA): TGTGCCAGCTCACCAAGGAGGGACGAGCAAGAGACCCAGTACTTC. It encodes CASSPRRDEQETQYF.

The V call is TRBV11-1, the J call TRBJ2-5, with TRBD1 as a possible D gene (6 bases). The CDR3 consists of 13 residues. Per the germline V gene, CDR1 is SGHAT and CDR2 is FQDESV (reference sequence). Trimming pared 3 bases from V and 2 bases from J, leaving 7 bases between. The CDR3 here is CASSFGQQETQYF. DNA of the CDR3: TGTGCCAGCAGCTTCGGACAGCAAGAGACCCAGTACTTC.

This CDR3 reads CASSIPPPRRSNQPQHF. The CDR3 region has the DNA TGTGCCAGTAGTATACCCCCCCCGAGGAGAAGCAATCAGCCCCAGCATTTT. The rearrangement joins TRBV19 to TRBJ1-5, with unresolved D. Per germline, CDR1 LNHDA and CDR2 SQIVND (reference sequence). This CDR3 spans 17 amino acids. The V end was cut by 2 bases, the J end by 1 base, with 15 bases between.

The V call is TRBV7-7, the J call TRBJ2-5; TRBD1 matches at 7 bases. Germline loops: CDR1 SSHAT, CDR2 FNYEAQ (reference sequence). This CDR3 is built from 15 residues. J gave up 2 bases and V 3 bases, and 6 bases lay outside the gene matches. CDR3 sequence: CASSLYRGEQETQYF. The DNA of the CDR3 is TGTGCCAGCAGCTTGTACAGGGGTGAGCAAGAGACCCAGTACTTC. Together with reference TRBV7-7 and TRBJ2-5, the CDR3 gives the full variable domain: GAGVSQSPRYKVTKRGQDVTLRCDPISSHATLYWYQQALGQGPEFLTYFNYEAQPDKSGLPSDRFSAERPEGSISTLTIQRTEQRDSAMYRCASSLYRGEQETQYFGPGTRLLVL.

The chain combines TRBV5-5 with TRBJ1-5; D possibly corresponds to TRBD1 (5 bases). CDR1 is SGHKS and CDR2 is YYEKEE in the germline V gene (reference sequence). The CDR3 contains 15 residues. Trimming cost V 4 bases and J 2 bases, with 13 bases left between them. In DNA, the CDR3 is TGTGCCAGCAGCCGGGGGGTGGCAGGCAATCAGCCCCAGCATTTT. It translates to CASSRGVAGNQPQHF.

This clone was picked up a small number of times. This CDR3 is CASGDRLKEKLFF. The CDR3 DNA sequence: TGTGCCAGCGGGGACAGGCTTAAGGAAAAACTGTTTTTT. This chain uses TRBV7-9 with TRBJ1-4, with TRBD1 matching 8 bases. Per the germline V gene, CDR1 is SEHNR and CDR2 is FQNEAQ (reference sequence). V was pared by 8 bases and J by 8 bases, with 7 bases of the junction left unmatched. This CDR3 contains 13 residues.